This T cell receptor beta chain emerged from a study of T-cell memory formation after mild COVID-19. Points from the study as a whole: Confirmation of SARS-CoV-2 specificity was lacking for second-wave clones peaking day 37.

Note on this clonotype: Its antigen is unidentified.

This CDR3 contains 16 residues. From germline, CDR1 is DFQATT and CDR2 SNEGSKA (reference sequence). V was clipped by 6 bases and J by 5 bases; unmatched bases: 9. The TCR alpha and TCR beta cDNA libraries, bearing sample barcodes and UMIs, were generated by 5'RACE using constant-segment primers. Via MiXCR, TCRdb re-called the 5' RACE reads, giving one row per CDR3 protein. The sample comprises under 700,000 distinct CDR3 sequences, roughly 20% of which are singletons, and roughly an eighth rests with the top ten. This sequence was found in an adult woman who had mild COVID-19 (a few samples of this study predate the infection). Cell type and time point are not known. The sample consisted of PBMCs or a T cell subset sorted from them (not recorded which). The chain couples TRBV20-1 to TRBJ2-3; 15 positions agree with TRBD2. CDR3: CSATVGLAGGVDTQYF. The CDR3 nucleotides read TGCAGTGCAACTGTGGGACTAGCGGGAGGTGTAGATACGCAGTATTTT.